This T cell receptor beta chain was recovered during a study of T-cell memory formation after mild COVID-19 (dated by TCRdb to 2020 to 2022). Describing the broader study: TCR sequence clusters from the two donors were found to be largely donor specific. In two donors, T-cell clones that expanded and contracted after mild COVID-19 were tracked by sequencing TCRalpha and TCRbeta repertoires over time. The cohort was made up of two young adult volunteers, one female and one male, who were previously healthy.

Instrument on record: Illumina NovaSeq 6000. TCRalpha and TCRbeta cDNA libraries were constructed by 5'RACE with constant-segment primers, with sample barcodes and unique molecular identifiers being introduced. Trizol reagent was used to extract RNA from every sample. Amplification of the libraries took two PCR steps, and the second step added a second sample barcode plus Illumina TruSeq adapters. Libraries were sequenced on an Illumina NovaSeq with 2 x 150 bp paired-end reads. The original pipeline was this. With migec v1.2.7, reads were demultiplexed and then collapsed into UMI-guided consensus sequences. Using mixcr v2.1.11, UMI consensuses were aligned to TRA and TRB V and J templates and then assembled into clonotypes. A clonotype was counted as expanded or contracted only if both edgeR and NoisET called the change significant, with noise models trained on biological replicates. edgeR calls used a false discovery rate-adjusted p below 0.01 and a log2 fold-change threshold of 1. As an exploratory analysis of dynamics, PCA with hierarchical clustering was applied to max-normalized trajectories of the 1000 most abundant clonotypes. The CD4 or CD8 phenotype of responding clones was assigned using the separately sequenced CD4+ and CD8+ repertoires. Using fastp trimming at Q25 and MiXCR clonotype assembly, TCRdb reanalyzed the public sequencing data and kept in-frame beta chains. Under each unique CDR3 protein, matching rows form one entry showing the most common genes and DNA. None of the V and J calls come from the authors' own analysis; TCRdb made them. In all, the sample holds about 130,000 distinct CDR3 sequences, and about a sixth of those were seen once. Of the sample, approximately 5% falls within the top ten clones.

This clonotype was seen more than once but under ten times. This receptor's antigen is unknown. Base qualities are missing; no much larger clone stands one base away. The CDR3, cysteine through phenylalanine, is 13 amino acids long. Only CDR3 DNA remains: 39 bases, in frame from the first base. CDR1 and CDR2, per the germline V gene, are SNHLY and FYNNEI. V is cut by 5 bases and J by 6 bases, and the space between the germline ends is 12 bases. The paper's findings and limits, for the study overall: The study covered only a couple of mild cases, and larger cohorts including severe cases with pre-infection samples were considered necessary. Contracting CD4+ clones appeared mostly in the CM and EM memory subsets, whereas CD8+ clones were enriched in EMRA. SARS-CoV-2 specificity of the second-wave clones peaking on day 37 was not confirmed. Some responding clones were found in pre-infection memory, which suggests that pre-existing cross-reactive memory T cells took part in the SARS-CoV-2 response. Clones contracting from day 15 to 85 had balanced CD4/CD8 phenotypes, while a second wave expanding from day 15 to 37 was biased towards CD4+.

Ficoll-Paque density gradient centrifugation was the method used to isolate PBMCs. Specimen: PBMCs or a T cell subset sorted from them (not recorded which). The chain is encoded by TRBV2 joined to TRBJ2-3; matching of 6 bases hints at TRBD2 as the D gene. This TCR came from a man younger than 35 who had mild COVID-19 (a few samples of this study predate the infection). The sample titles of this study are shuffled in the database, so cell type and time point are left out; the donor was told from shared clones. The CDR3: CASSSGGWDTQYF. The nucleotide sequence reads as follows: TGTGCCAGCAGTTCCGGGGGATGGGATACGCAGTATTTT.